This passage covers 29 T cell receptor beta chains from one sample sequenced in a study of blood T cell repertoires in COVID-19. Profiling relied on immunoSEQ multiplex PCR, and the TCRdb table lists in-frame clones only, not all of them. Among 65,000 to 90,000 clones, 89% were seen once, and the ten largest hold roughly 9%. Sequencing was performed on peripheral blood. Receptors were obtained from a man aged 80 or over with acute or convalescent COVID-19.

The chain has TRBV19 and TRBJ2-5; a possible D gene is TRBD2 (6 bases). Germline CDR1 is LNHDA and CDR2 is SQIVND (reference sequence). This CDR3 contains 17 residues. The V end was cut by 4 bases, the J end by 0 bases, with 18 bases between. In nucleotides, the CDR3 is TGTGCCAGTAGTAATCCGCGGGGAGCTTCTTACCAAGAGACCCAGTACTTC. It translates to CASSNPRGASYQETQYF.

This clone was counted a single time. This rearrangement joins TRBV5-1 to TRBJ2-1, with TRBD2 matching over 13 bases. Trimming took 4 bases from V and 3 from J; bases not matched to a gene: 4. From germline, CDR1 is SGHRS and CDR2 YFSETQ. The CDR3 is made up of 16 amino acids. CDR3 sequence reads: CASSTRTSGGYNEQFF. The CDR3 nucleotides are TGCGCCAGCAGCACCCGGACTAGCGGGGGCTACAATGAGCAGTTCTTC.

This chain joins TRBV15 and TRBJ1-1; D remains unclear. V shed 0 bases and J shed 0 bases, with 11 bases lying between them. The CDR3 consists of 16 residues. Germline V lookup: CDR1 LNHNV, CDR2 YYDKDF (reference sequence). The CDR3 loop is CATSRDRGAMNTEAFF. CDR3 DNA: TGTGCCACCAGCAGAGATCGAGGAGCGATGAACACTGAAGCTTTCTTT.

Only one count was recorded for this clone. The chain combines TRBV7-2 with TRBJ1-4; 9 bases fit TRBD1. Germline trimming cut 3 bases from V and 5 bases from J; bases unmatched to any gene: 1. The CDR3 is made up of 14 amino acids. Germline CDR1 is SGHTA and CDR2 is FQGNSA. This chain's CDR3 is CASSLGQGNEKLFF. In DNA form, the CDR3 reads TGTGCCAGCAGCTTGGGACAGGGAAATGAAAAACTGTTTTTT.

The V gene is TRBV29-1, the J gene TRBJ2-3, with unresolved D. CDR3 length: 13 amino acids. CDR1 and CDR2 (germline): SQVTM, ANQGSEA. V lost 5 bases to trimming and J lost 2 bases, with 11 bases between them. CDR3 nucleotide sequence: TGCAGCGTTTCCCCTAGGTCCACAGATACGCAGTATTTT. Translation gives CSVSPRSTDTQYF.

This clone was found once. V and J are TRBV5-1 and TRBJ2-1; TRBD2 aligns across 11 bases. This CDR3 is built from 15 residues. With 7 bases clipped from V and 4 bases from J, the junction kept 7 bases outside the gene matches. Germline loops: CDR1 SGHRS, CDR2 YFSETQ. CDR3 DNA sequence: TGCGCCAGCCTCTCCGGGACTAGCGGATACAATGAGCAGTTCTTC. Its translation is CASLSGTSGYNEQFF.

This chain links TRBV28 with TRBJ2-3; TRBD1 aligns across 9 bases. The germline V gene encodes CDR1 MDHEN and CDR2 SYDVKM. After removal of 4 bases from V and 0 bases from J, the junction contained 8 bases not matched to a gene. There are 17 residues in the CDR3. CDR3 sequence (DNA): TGTGCCAGCAGTTCACCCGGGACAGGGACTAGCACAGATACGCAGTATTTT. Translated: CASSSPGTGTSTDTQYF.

This clone appeared a single time. The rearrangement uses TRBV24-1 and TRBJ2-3; TRBD2 aligns across 9 bases. Trimming took 7 bases from V and 0 from J; bases not matched to a gene: 7. CDR3 length: 16 amino acids. The germline V gene encodes CDR1 KGHDR and CDR2 SFDVKD. CDR3 coding DNA: TGTGCCACCAGCAAAACTAGCGGGCCGAGCACAGATACGCAGTATTTT. This sequence encodes CATSKTSGPSTDTQYF.

The chain combines TRBV2 with TRBJ2-7; TRBD2 matches at 12 bases. CDR1 and CDR2 (germline): SNHLY, FYNNEI. With 4 bases clipped from V and 5 bases from J, the junction kept 6 bases outside the gene matches. The CDR3 is 15 amino acids. The CDR3, as DNA: TGTGCCAGCAGTGTCCGGACTAGCGGGAACGACGAGCAGTACTTC. The encoded protein is CASSVRTSGNDEQYF.

The chain employs TRBV6-5 and TRBJ1-4; D gene ambiguous. Trimming took off 7 bases at V and 6 bases at J, with 15 bases between the two ends. Germline assignment: CDR1 MNHEY and CDR2 SVGAGI. CDR3 length: 14 amino acids. For the CDR3, the DNA is TGTGCCAGCACTAGAACACCGGGAGATGAAAAACTGTTTTTT. Encoded protein: CASTRTPGDEKLFF.

The chain is built from TRBV4-1 and TRBJ1-4; D remains unclear. V shed 0 bases and J shed 3 bases, with 20 bases lying between them. The CDR3 length is 19 residues. Germline CDR1 MGHRA, CDR2 YSYEKL. CDR3 protein: CASSQDGRTQPGANEKLFF. The DNA for the CDR3 is TGCGCCAGCAGCCAAGATGGCCGGACTCAACCCGGGGCTAATGAAAAACTGTTTTTT.

V and J are TRBV6-1 and TRBJ1-5; D call uncertain. V was clipped by 2 bases and J by 4 bases, with 9 bases between them. The CDR3 sequence is 14 residues long. CDR1 and CDR2 from the germline V gene are MNHNS and SASEGT. CDR3 amino acids: CASSEMQTNQPQHF. CDR3 DNA: TGTGCCAGCAGTGAAATGCAGACTAATCAGCCCCAGCATTTT.

This clone was observed a few times. The V and J genes are TRBV19 and TRBJ1-5, with D hard to call. Germline assignment: CDR1 LNHDA and CDR2 SQIVND (reference sequence). This CDR3 contains 14 residues. Between the trimmed V and J ends, which lost 7 bases and 7 bases, there was a span of 17 bases. In DNA form, the CDR3 reads TGTGCCAGTACGTCGACGAGGCGAGGGCAGCCCCAGCATTTT. Translated, it gives CASTSTRRGQPQHF.

This chain links TRBV5-1 with TRBJ1-5, with D hard to call. The CDR3 sequence is 17 residues long. Trimming removed 1 base from V and 1 base from J, with 15 bases in between. Germline CDR1 reads SGHRS; CDR2 reads YFSETQ. The CDR3 DNA sequence: TGCGCCAGCAGCTTGACCCCCACAGACCGAAGCAATCAGCCCCAGCATTTT. It yields the protein CASSLTPTDRSNQPQHF.

The rearrangement joins TRBV24-1 to TRBJ2-2, with 7 bases aligning to TRBD1. The CDR3 runs to 14 residues. V was pared by 3 bases and J by 6 bases, with 3 bases of the junction left unmatched. Germline V lookup: CDR1 KGHDR, CDR2 SFDVKD. The chain's CDR3 is CATSDPTGSGELFF. The CDR3 DNA sequence: TGTGCCACCAGTGATCCGACAGGGTCCGGGGAGCTGTTTTTT.

This clone was detected once. This CDR3 is CASSLQGENTEAFF. The CDR3 nucleotides are TGTGCCAGCAGTTTACAGGGTGAGAACACTGAAGCTTTCTTT. The V gene is TRBV27, the J gene TRBJ1-1, with D perhaps TRBD1 (5 bases). The ends were cut back, 2 bases at V and 1 base at J, with 8 bases in the middle. CDR1 is MNHEY, CDR2 SMNVEV, per germline (reference sequence). The CDR3 contains 14 residues.

This clone was detected a few times. The V and J genes are TRBV5-6 and TRBJ1-2; 7 positions match TRBD1. The CDR3 sequence is 14 residues long. V was pared by 4 bases and J by 7 bases, with 10 bases of the junction left unmatched. Germline V gives CDR1 SGHDT, CDR2 YYEEEE. CDR3 protein: CASSPATGSGGYTF. CDR3 nucleotide sequence: TGTGCCAGCAGCCCGGCGACAGGGAGTGGTGGCTACACCTTC.

J is TRBJ2-5 and V is TRBV7-8; perhaps TRBD1 as D (6 bases). CDR1 is SGHVS, CDR2 FQNEAQ, per germline. This CDR3 is 14 amino acids long. Trimming took 2 bases from V and 5 from J, leaving 12 bases between them. DNA of the CDR3: TGTGCCAGCAGCTTAAGGGGGTTTCGGGAGACCCAGTACTTC. Translated: CASSLRGFRETQYF.

The chain combines TRBV5-4 with TRBJ1-1; D unclear. This CDR3 is 15 amino acids long. Germline V lookup: CDR1 SGHNT, CDR2 YYREEE (reference sequence). The ends were cut back, 4 bases at V and 1 base at J, with 14 bases in the middle. DNA for the CDR3: TGTGCCAGCAGCGAAGGGAAACGGGGGAACACTGAAGCTTTCTTT. Encoded protein: CASSEGKRGNTEAFF.

This clone has a single count. CDR3: CASSWPGQPSSGNTIYF. In DNA form, the CDR3 reads TGTGCCAGCAGCTGGCCGGGACAGCCGAGCTCTGGAAACACCATATATTTT. This rearrangement joins TRBV5-4 to TRBJ1-3; TRBD1 matches 7 bases. Germline loops: CDR1 SGHNT, CDR2 YYREEE (reference sequence). The CDR3 extends over 17 amino acids. V was clipped by 3 bases and J by 0 bases; unmatched bases: 9.

The J gene is TRBJ2-5, the V gene TRBV9; 8 nucleotides align to TRBD2. Germline CDR1 is SGDLS and CDR2 is YYNGEE. V shed 6 bases, J shed 5 bases, and the junction held 6 bases outside the gene matches. This CDR3 spans 13 amino acids. The CDR3 sequence: CASNGGGGETQYF. The CDR3 nucleotides read TGTGCCAGCAACGGGGGGGGCGGTGAGACCCAGTACTTC.

The V and J genes are TRBV24-1 and TRBJ2-3; D gene uncertain. The CDR3 has 13 amino acids. Germline V lookup: CDR1 KGHDR, CDR2 SFDVKD. The V end lost 6 bases, the J end lost 2 bases, and 8 bases lay between the germline ends. CDR3 DNA: TGTGCCACCAGTAACCAGGACACAGATACGCAGTATTTT. Its protein product is CATSNQDTDTQYF.

The chain has TRBV5-1 and TRBJ2-7, with unresolved D. Looked up from germline, CDR1 is SGHRS and CDR2 is YFSETQ. The V end lost 5 bases, the J end lost 2 bases, and 11 bases lay between the germline ends. The CDR3 runs to 13 residues. Here the CDR3 DNA reads TGCGCCAGCAGTCCCTTCGGTCCCTACGAGCAGTACTTC. Its protein product is CASSPFGPYEQYF.

The chain joins TRBV11-2 to TRBJ1-6; possible D gene TRBD1, 6 bases. The germline V gene encodes CDR1 SGHAT and CDR2 FQNNGV. With 0 bases removed from V and 8 bases from J, the gap between germline ends came to 8 bases. The CDR3 is made up of 14 amino acids. The CDR3 nucleotides read TGTGCCAGCAGCTTAGAGCAGGGGTATTCACCCCTCCACTTT. It is translated as CASSLEQGYSPLHF.

V and J are TRBV2 and TRBJ2-2, with 7 nucleotides matching TRBD1. Germline trimming cut 7 bases from V and 5 bases from J; bases unmatched to any gene: 7. Per the germline V gene, CDR1 is SNHLY and CDR2 is FYNNEI. The CDR3 is 14 amino acids. Written as DNA, the CDR3 is TGTGCCAGCATCGAAAGGGGGCGTACCGGGGAGCTGTTTTTT. Its translation is CASIERGRTGELFF.

The chain has TRBV2 and TRBJ1-4; TRBD1 agrees at 11 bases. The CDR3 runs to 14 residues. Trimming at V came to 3 bases and at J to 8 bases, leaving 2 bases not matched to a gene. Germline V lookup: CDR1 SNHLY, CDR2 FYNNEI. The CDR3 sequence is CASSDRTGGEKLFF. The CDR3 nucleotides read TGTGCCAGCAGTGACCGGACAGGGGGCGAAAAACTGTTTTTT.

The chain couples TRBV3-1 (or the pseudogene TRBV3-2) to TRBJ1-4; a possible D gene is TRBD1 (5 bases). From germline, CDR1 is LGHDT and CDR2 YNNKEL (reference sequence). V was clipped by 2 bases and J by 6 bases, with 13 bases between them. The length of the CDR3 is 15 residues. CDR3 loop: CASSQTLDSYEKLFF. CDR3 coding DNA: TGTGCCAGCAGCCAAACCCTCGACAGTTATGAAAAACTGTTTTTT.

V usage is TRBV19 and J usage is TRBJ2-1; 8 bases are shared with TRBD1. Trimming at V came to 5 bases and at J to 0 bases, leaving 6 bases not matched to a gene. This CDR3 comprises 16 residues. Germline CDR1 LNHDA, CDR2 SQIVND (reference sequence). CDR3 DNA: TGTGCCAGTAGTTTACAACAGGGGGTCTCCTACAATGAGCAGTTCTTC. Protein product: CASSLQQGVSYNEQFF. The full variable domain, in which reference TRBV19 and TRBJ2-1 provide the parts outside the CDR3, is DGGITQSPKYLFRKEGQNVTLSCEQNLNHDAMYWYRQDPGQGLRLIYYSQIVNDFQKGDIAEGYSVSREKKESFPLTVTSAQKNPTAFYLCASSLQQGVSYNEQFFGPGTRLTVL.

The V gene is TRBV5-4, the J gene TRBJ1-2; no clear D. Germline V gene data show CDR1 as SGHNT and CDR2 as YYREEE (reference sequence). Trimming cost V 4 bases and J 5 bases, with 15 bases left between them. CDR3 length: 14 residues. The chain's CDR3 is CASSRETKGYGYTF. The CDR3 nucleotides read TGTGCCAGCAGCCGGGAAACGAAAGGGTATGGCTACACCTTC.